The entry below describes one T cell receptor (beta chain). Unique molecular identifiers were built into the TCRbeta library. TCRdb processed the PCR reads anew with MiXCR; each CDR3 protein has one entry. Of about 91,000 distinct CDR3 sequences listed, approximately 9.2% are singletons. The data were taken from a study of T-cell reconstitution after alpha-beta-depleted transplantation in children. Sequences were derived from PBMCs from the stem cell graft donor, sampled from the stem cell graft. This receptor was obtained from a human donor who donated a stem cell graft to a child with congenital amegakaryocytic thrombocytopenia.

The CDR3 is CASSLRPFGRDDTDTQYF. The CDR3 nucleotides read TGTGCCAGCAGTTTACGCCCTTTTGGGCGGGATGACACAGATACGCAGTATTTT. V gene TRBV7-3 combines with J gene TRBJ2-3, with D possibly matching TRBD2 (6 bases). This CDR3 has 18 residues. The germline gives CDR1 SGHTA, CDR2 FQGTGA. V lost 6 bases and J 2 bases, leaving 24 bases between the germline ends.